This T cell receptor beta chain is from a study of cytomegalovirus exposure and HLA in healthy donors. The study's findings and limits: A later analysis, which compared TCR beta chains of equal frequency, found the HLA-associated ones more clonally expanded.

The PCR was carried out with 60 Vbeta primers and 13 Jbeta primers. TCRdb keeps only in-frame clones here, not all; method: immunoSEQ multiplex PCR. Of around 150,000 clones listed, 70% to 80% were seen once; the top ten hold more than 3%. Details on this clone: Its specificity is not known.

CDR3 length: 14 residues. Germline CDR1 is SGHRS and CDR2 is YFSETQ. V shed 2 bases and J 10 bases; nucleotides not matched to a gene: 6. The source is a man younger than 40 in good health and CMV-seropositive. The sequencing input was PBMCs. The chain uses TRBV5-1 and TRBJ1-6, with 7 bases aligning to TRBD1. In DNA form, the CDR3 reads TGCGCCAGCAGCTTTGGAGGGGGCCTGTCACCCCTCCACTTT. Translating gives CASSFGGGLSPLHF. Based on the CDR3 plus reference TRBV5-1 and TRBJ1-6, the full variable domain is KAGVTQTPRYLIKTRGQQVTLSCSPISGHRSVSWYQQTPGQGLQFLFEYFSETQRNKGNFPGRFSGRQFSNSRSEMNVSTLELGDSALYLCASSFGGGLSPLHFGNGTRLTVT.